A selection of T cell receptor beta chains follows, all from one sample in a study of metastatic and nonmetastatic thyroid tumors. TCRdb re-clonotyped the PCR reads via MiXCR. This table has about 39,000 clones, approximately 20% appearing once. The sequenced material came from blood. All receptors come from a female donor with papillary thyroid cancer or a benign thyroid nodule (not recorded which). Some clones in this sample may be carry-over from other donors' samples. Both conserved end residues are trimmed from each CDR3.

v_gene,j_gene,CDR3aa
TRBV5-4,TRBJ2-1,AAKTPGLLSNEQF
TRBV30,TRBJ1-5,AWSVNEGREPQH
TRBV7-9,TRBJ1-6,ASSLYGERGSPLH
TRBV13,TRBJ2-3,ASSTPKASGREGSVDTQY
TRBV19,TRBJ1-2,ASSPQGILYGYT
TRBV16,TRBJ2-5,ASSQSPQETQY
TRBV30,TRBJ1-3,AWDLDGNTIY
TRBV20-1,TRBJ1-5,SARDNNGGQPQH
TRBV3-1,TRBJ2-7,ASIQTRGAYEQY
TRBV3-1,TRBJ2-3,ASSLAGGRMWKDKQY
TRBV6-1,TRBJ2-2,ASGLAGEGGELF
TRBV20-1,TRBJ2-1,SARALNLAYNEQF
TRBV9,TRBJ2-2,ASSSAGGTGELF
TRBV20-1,TRBJ2-2,SASWASGTGELF
TRBV19,TRBJ1-5,ASSTTRRQNSNQTQH
TRBV6-1,TRBJ2-2,ASTPGWTGELF
TRBV28,TRBJ1-5,ASTLWAWEGNQPQH
TRBV20-1,TRBJ2-1,SASGVVREGLPEQF
TRBV7-3,TRBJ2-2,ASSLGVTGVFAGELF
TRBV3-1,TRBJ2-4,ASSQVGALAGAKNIQY
TRBV5-1,TRBJ2-7,ASSLSRLTSGDEQY
TRBV5-1,TRBJ2-2,ASSLWGENTGELF
TRBV6-2/TRBV6-3,TRBJ1-2,ASSWSISGYT
TRBV18,TRBJ2-2,ASSFAQQPDSNTGELF
TRBV5-1,TRBJ2-1,ASSLGGVSHNEQF
TRBV6-1,TRBJ1-3,ASTSTSGGGNTIY
TRBV28,TRBJ2-1,ASSLLPRNNEQF
TRBV2,TRBJ2-4,ASSEARLVDIQY
TRBV20-1,TRBJ2-1,SANRDRRYNEQF
TRBV7-3,TRBJ2-5,ASSKGHLETQY
TRBV20-1,TRBJ2-3,SASDGTSFTDTQY
TRBV6-5,TRBJ2-1,ASSYDRYNEQF
TRBV9,TRBJ2-1,ASSHGSARYEQF
TRBV6-1,TRBJ1-2,ASSEARQGRPGYT
TRBV6-2/TRBV6-3,TRBJ1-6,ASSYGTGGSPLH
TRBV4-3,TRBJ2-2,ASSQDRGLAGVGRAGELF
TRBV11-2,TRBJ2-1,ASSWFTRISYNEQF
TRBV7-2,TRBJ2-3,ASSAQSRGDTQY
TRBV7-8,TRBJ2-1,ASGQNGEQF
TRBV7-2,TRBJ2-7,ASQLGTGARGEQY
TRBV27,TRBJ2-7,ASSLWTGSEQY
TRBV2,TRBJ1-1,ASSSIRQSEAF
TRBV29-1,TRBJ2-1,SVQRYNEQF
TRBV6-1,TRBJ1-6,ASSEGLDGNSPLH
TRBV20-1,TRBJ2-1,SAGQGGLGGNEQF
TRBV5-1,TRBJ2-2,ASSLVAGACTGELF
TRBV4-1,TRBJ1-5,ASSSVGQPQH
TRBV2,TRBJ1-6,ASSVPRGLGSPLH
TRBV29-1,TRBJ1-1,SVRTGGEAF
TRBV10-1,TRBJ2-7,ASSDPTGTYEQY
TRBV7-8,TRBJ1-1,ASSLVGDTEAF
TRBV19,TRBJ1-5,ASRRGLDRGNQPQH
TRBV11-3,TRBJ2-7,ASSLSGTKTYEQY
TRBV2,TRBJ1-6,ASSEGGTAISTPLH